This T cell receptor (beta chain) was identified during a study of vaccination and CD4 T cells after COVID-19. Whole-study context: Convalescent donors totaled six males and four females, including two who were Hispanic. At a median around 92 days (range 35 to 161) after diagnosis, post-COVID samples were drawn. Study results and caveats: SARS-CoV-2-reactive clonotypes showed a nonsignificant median rise from roughly 22 to 38.

Researchers used the Oncomine TCR Beta short-read assay to sequence DNA from cultured CD4+ T cells. Investigators obtained genomic DNA by extraction from cultured CD4+ T cells. TCRdb re-derived calls from the PCR reads in MiXCR, one entry per CDR3 protein. Here the sample spans some 25,000 distinct CDR3 sequences, around 28% being singletons. Sample time point: late sampling 161 to 241 days after vaccination in a few convalescent patients. Treatment here: roughly 11-day PBMC culture with coronavirus spike peptide pools or control peptides (ViraFEST assay). The CDR3 sequence is 16 residues long. CDR1 SGHVS and CDR2 FQNEAQ come from the germline V gene. This clonotype turned up a few times. Its antigen remains unknown. At one end the junction does not follow the germline gene, possibly because of a read error.

This TCR was recovered from a human donor who had recovered from COVID-19. The sample here was CD4+ T cells from blood, cultured in vitro, taken about 7 months after SARS-CoV-2 vaccination. The chain combines TRBV7-8 with TRBJ2-1; 9 bases agree with TRBD2. The CDR3 is CASSPLPREGGNEQFF. CDR3 DNA: TGTGCTAGCAGCCCCCTCCCGCGGGAGGGTGGCAATGAGCAGTTCTTC.